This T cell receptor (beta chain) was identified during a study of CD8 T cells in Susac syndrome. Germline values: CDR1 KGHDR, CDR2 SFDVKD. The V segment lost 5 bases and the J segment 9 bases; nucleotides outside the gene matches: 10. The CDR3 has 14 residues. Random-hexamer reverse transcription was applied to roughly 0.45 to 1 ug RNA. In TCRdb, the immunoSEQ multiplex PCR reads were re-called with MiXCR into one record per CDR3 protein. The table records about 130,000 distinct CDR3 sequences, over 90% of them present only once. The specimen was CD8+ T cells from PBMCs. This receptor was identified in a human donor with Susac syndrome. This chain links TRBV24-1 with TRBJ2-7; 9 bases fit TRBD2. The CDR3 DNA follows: TGTGCCACCAGTGGTGGCGGGAGGGCCTCAAGGCAGTACTTC. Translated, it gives CATSGGGRASRQYF.